These T cell receptor beta chains were read from a single sample in a study of tumor-infiltrating lymphocytes in primary liver carcinoma. One entry per CDR3 protein results from TCRdb running MiXCR on the multiplex PCR reads. The sample lists 80,000 or so distinct CDR3 sequences; 71% were seen once. Material for sequencing was liver tumor tissue from sampling region 4. The receptors come from a woman in her fifties or sixties with primary liver carcinoma and hepatitis B virus infection. Each CDR3 is given with its conserved first and last residue. The order of the fields is J gene, clone size, V gene, D gene, CDR3 DNA, CDR3 protein. The D gene is left open where the match is weak. The size field is filled for only some rows; it gives once, few, many or a size class.

j_gene: TRBJ1-1; abundance: many; v_gene: TRBV5-4; d_gene: TRBD1; CDR3nt: TGTGCCAGCAGCCCCCGGACAGGGAACACTGAAGCTTTCTTT; CDR3aa: CASSPRTGNTEAFF
j_gene: TRBJ2-7; abundance: .; v_gene: TRBV28; d_gene: .; CDR3nt: TGTGACAGCAGTTCCATAAACTCCTACGAGCAGTACTTC; CDR3aa: CDSSSINSYEQYF
j_gene: TRBJ2-2; abundance: .; v_gene: TRBV29-1; d_gene: .; CDR3nt: TGCAGCGTTACCCTAGCCCCGGCCGGGGAGCTGCTTTTT; CDR3aa: CSVTLAPAGELLF
j_gene: TRBJ1-2; abundance: many; v_gene: TRBV5-5; d_gene: .; CDR3nt: TGTGCCAGCAGCTTGGCTCTAGGGCCCCCCACGAATGGCTACACCTTC; CDR3aa: CASSLALGPPTNGYTF
j_gene: TRBJ1-1; abundance: .; v_gene: TRBV6-1; d_gene: .; CDR3nt: TGTGCCAGCATTGGACTCGACAGTAGTGAAGCTCTCTTT; CDR3aa: CASIGLDSSEALF
j_gene: TRBJ2-1; abundance: .; v_gene: TRBV4-1; d_gene: TRBD2; CDR3nt: TGCGCCAGCAGCCAAGACTCACCGAGGGTAGGGACTAGCGGATATGAGCAGTTCTTC; CDR3aa: CASSQDSPRVGTSGYEQFF
j_gene: TRBJ1-2; abundance: .; v_gene: TRBV6-5; d_gene: .; CDR3nt: TGTGCCAGCAGCATCAAGGGTGGCTACACCTTC; CDR3aa: CASSIKGGYTF
j_gene: TRBJ2-2; abundance: .; v_gene: TRBV5-1; d_gene: .; CDR3nt: TGCGCCAGTAGCTGGAGTCCAGGGTGCAACACCGGGGAGCTGTTTTTT; CDR3aa: CASSWSPGCNTGELFF
j_gene: TRBJ2-3; abundance: .; v_gene: TRBV9; d_gene: TRBD1; CDR3nt: TGTGCCAGCAGCCCCCCGGGCCAGGGGGCGATTGGTACGCAGTATTTT; CDR3aa: CASSPPGQGAIGTQYF
j_gene: TRBJ2-3; abundance: few; v_gene: TRBV29-1; d_gene: TRBD2; CDR3nt: TGCAGCGTTTATCTACTAGCGGGGGGCACAGATACGCAGTATTTT; CDR3aa: CSVYLLAGGTDTQYF
j_gene: TRBJ2-7; abundance: few; v_gene: TRBV29-1; d_gene: .; CDR3nt: TGCAGCGTTGAGCTGATAGGGACCCCCTACGAGCAGTACTTC; CDR3aa: CSVELIGTPYEQYF
j_gene: TRBJ2-1; abundance: .; v_gene: TRBV6-1; d_gene: .; CDR3nt: TGTACCAGCGGACGAGAGGCGGATGACTACAATGAGCAGTTCTTC; CDR3aa: CTSGREADDYNEQFF
j_gene: TRBJ2-2; abundance: .; v_gene: TRBV25-1; d_gene: .; CDR3nt: TGTGCAGAAGGAGGTACCCAGACAGGAGACACCGGGGACCTGTTTTTT; CDR3aa: CAEGGTQTGDTGDLFF
j_gene: TRBJ2-1; abundance: few; v_gene: TRBV24-1; d_gene: TRBD2; CDR3nt: TGTGCCACCAGTGATGCCACCCCTCTAGCGGGTCGAAACAATGAGCAGTTCTTC; CDR3aa: CATSDATPLAGRNNEQFF
j_gene: TRBJ2-1; abundance: .; v_gene: TRBV19; d_gene: .; CDR3nt: TGTGCCAGTAGTATATGGCCTGCCGAGCAGTTCTTC; CDR3aa: CASSIWPAEQFF
j_gene: TRBJ2-6; abundance: .; v_gene: TRBV6-1; d_gene: .; CDR3nt: TGTGCCACCAGTGAAACGTTTGATGGGGCCAACGTCCTGAATTTC; CDR3aa: CATSETFDGANVLNF
j_gene: TRBJ2-2; abundance: many; v_gene: TRBV6-6; d_gene: .; CDR3nt: TGTGCCACCAAAACTTCTAACACCGGGGAGCTGTTTTTT; CDR3aa: CATKTSNTGELFF
j_gene: TRBJ2-1; abundance: .; v_gene: TRBV20-1; d_gene: .; CDR3nt: TGCAGTGCGAACATGGGGGATGAGCAGTTCTTC; CDR3aa: CSANMGDEQFF
j_gene: TRBJ2-7; abundance: few; v_gene: TRBV5-6; d_gene: .; CDR3nt: TGTGTCAGCAGCCGGCCCTTTTCCCGGGAGCCCTCCTACGAGCAGTATTTC; CDR3aa: CVSSRPFSREPSYEQYF
j_gene: TRBJ2-3; abundance: .; v_gene: TRBV29-1; d_gene: .; CDR3nt: TGCAGCGTTGCGCAAGGGGTAGGCGATACGCAGTATTTT; CDR3aa: CSVAQGVGDTQYF
j_gene: TRBJ2-7; abundance: few; v_gene: TRBV7-9; d_gene: .; CDR3nt: TGTGCCAGCACCCCCCCCCTGGGCAGGGGGACTTACGAGCAGTACTTC; CDR3aa: CASTPPLGRGTYEQYF
j_gene: TRBJ2-2; abundance: many; v_gene: TRBV30; d_gene: .; CDR3nt: TGTGCCTGGACAGGAAGGCGAACGGTCACCGGGGAGCTGTTTTTT; CDR3aa: CAWTGRRTVTGELFF
j_gene: TRBJ2-3; abundance: .; v_gene: TRBV28; d_gene: .; CDR3nt: TGTGCCAGCAATTTGGCCGACGGCACAGATACGCAGTATTTT; CDR3aa: CASNLADGTDTQYF
j_gene: TRBJ2-2; abundance: .; v_gene: TRBV11-2; d_gene: .; CDR3nt: TGTACCAGCAGCTTCCCCATAGAGGGAGTTTCCACCGAGGAGCTGTTTTTT; CDR3aa: CTSSFPIEGVSTEELFF
j_gene: TRBJ1-5; abundance: many; v_gene: TRBV6-2/TRBV6-3; d_gene: TRBD1; CDR3nt: TGTGCCAGCAGTTACTCGGGGGGGGACAGCCCCCTCAATCAGCCCCAGCATTTT; CDR3aa: CASSYSGGDSPLNQPQHF
j_gene: TRBJ2-5; abundance: .; v_gene: TRBV6-1; d_gene: TRBD1; CDR3nt: TGTGCCAGCAGTGAAGGGGTCTTAGGACAGGGGTCCTTCTTAAAACAAGATACCCAGTACTTC; CDR3aa: CASSEGVLGQGSFLKQDTQYF
j_gene: TRBJ2-1; abundance: .; v_gene: TRBV12-3/TRBV12-4; d_gene: .; CDR3nt: TGTGCCAGCAGCCACCTTGCCGATGAGCAGTTCTTC; CDR3aa: CASSHLADEQFF
j_gene: TRBJ2-7; abundance: once; v_gene: TRBV5-4; d_gene: .; CDR3nt: TGTGCCAGCGGCTCGGGGGCAGTGGGGTACGAGCAGTACTTC; CDR3aa: CASGSGAVGYEQYF
j_gene: TRBJ2-1; abundance: .; v_gene: TRBV11-2; d_gene: TRBD2; CDR3nt: TGTGCCAGCAGCTTAAATTACGGGAGGGTTTACAATGAGCAGTTCTTC; CDR3aa: CASSLNYGRVYNEQFF
j_gene: TRBJ2-4; abundance: .; v_gene: TRBV6-1; d_gene: .; CDR3nt: TGTGCCAGCTGTGAAGGGGCAGGGAGGACCAAAAACATTCAGTACTTC; CDR3aa: CASCEGAGRTKNIQYF
j_gene: TRBJ2-2; abundance: many; v_gene: TRBV12-3/TRBV12-4; d_gene: .; CDR3nt: TGTGCCAGCGGGGGCAGGATGGACGGGGAGCTGTTTTTT; CDR3aa: CASGGRMDGELFF
j_gene: TRBJ1-2; abundance: .; v_gene: TRBV7-8; d_gene: .; CDR3nt: TGTGCCAGCAGCCTAATCCCATTGGGGCAGCCAGACTATGGCTACACCTTC; CDR3aa: CASSLIPLGQPDYGYTF
j_gene: TRBJ2-3; abundance: .; v_gene: TRBV5-4; d_gene: TRBD2; CDR3nt: TGTCCCAGCAGCTTCCCTCGACTAGCAGAGGGCCTCGTTACACAGTATTTT; CDR3aa: CPSSFPRLAEGLVTQYF
j_gene: TRBJ2-1; abundance: .; v_gene: TRBV6-4; d_gene: TRBD2; CDR3nt: TGTGCCAGCGGTGACACCAGCGGGAACTACAATGAGCAGTTCTTC; CDR3aa: CASGDTSGNYNEQFF
j_gene: TRBJ1-5; abundance: few; v_gene: TRBV28; d_gene: .; CDR3nt: TGTGCCAGCAGTTTCTCACAGCCCACTAGCACAGATACGCAGCATTTT; CDR3aa: CASSFSQPTSTDTQHF
j_gene: TRBJ1-4; abundance: .; v_gene: TRBV10-3; d_gene: .; CDR3nt: TGTGCCATTAGTGCAGCTGCAACTAATGAACAACCGTTTTTT; CDR3aa: CAISAAATNEQPFF
j_gene: TRBJ1-1; abundance: .; v_gene: TRBV6-5; d_gene: TRBD1; CDR3nt: TGTGCCAGCAGTTGGACAGGGGATATAGAAGCTTTCTTT; CDR3aa: CASSWTGDIEAFF
j_gene: TRBJ1-2; abundance: once; v_gene: TRBV29-1; d_gene: .; CDR3nt: TGCACCGCCCAAGTACACTATGGCTACACATTC; CDR3aa: CTAQVHYGYTF
j_gene: TRBJ2-1; abundance: .; v_gene: TRBV7-8; d_gene: TRBD2; CDR3nt: TGTGCCAGCAGCTTAGTTGGGACTAACGGGAGCAATGAGCAGTTCTTC; CDR3aa: CASSLVGTNGSNEQFF
j_gene: TRBJ2-1; abundance: .; v_gene: TRBV12-3/TRBV12-4; d_gene: .; CDR3nt: TGTGCCAGCAGTCCCCGCCAGGGCGTGGAGCACTTTTTC; CDR3aa: CASSPRQGVEHFF
j_gene: TRBJ2-3; abundance: .; v_gene: TRBV11-2; d_gene: TRBD2; CDR3nt: TGTGCCAGCAGCTCGGGACTAGCGGAACCAGATACACAATATTTT; CDR3aa: CASSSGLAEPDTQYF
j_gene: TRBJ1-5; abundance: .; v_gene: TRBV6-1; d_gene: .; CDR3nt: TGTGTCAGCAGTGACCCTTGTGGAAATCGGCAGCCCCAGCATTTT; CDR3aa: CVSSDPCGNRQPQHF
j_gene: TRBJ2-1; abundance: .; v_gene: TRBV4-2; d_gene: TRBD2; CDR3nt: TGTGCCAGCAGGCAAGGACCGGGACTAGCAGTCACGGAGCAGTTCTTC; CDR3aa: CASRQGPGLAVTEQFF
j_gene: TRBJ1-2; abundance: .; v_gene: TRBV5-6; d_gene: .; CDR3nt: TGCGCCAGCAGCTTTCGGTCCGTACAATACTATGGCTACACCTTC; CDR3aa: CASSFRSVQYYGYTF
j_gene: TRBJ2-5; abundance: once; v_gene: TRBV24-1; d_gene: .; CDR3nt: TGTGCCTCCAGTGATCTCGGAAAAGAGACCCAGTACTTC; CDR3aa: CASSDLGKETQYF
j_gene: TRBJ2-1; abundance: .; v_gene: TRBV28; d_gene: .; CDR3nt: TGTACCAGCAGTTTATTAGGCGTTGAGCAGTTCTTC; CDR3aa: CTSSLLGVEQFF